Listed here are 19 T cell receptor beta chains from one sample, sequenced in a study of shared clonotypes between healthy human individuals. The naive CD8 fraction comprised CD45RO-negative cells positively selected for CCR7 and excluded terminally differentiated effector memory CD45RA+ cells. TCRdb's copy holds only in-frame clones and misses some; the assay was immunoSEQ multiplex PCR. The table has approximately 2,000,000 clones, 85% to 95% seen once. Material: naive CD8+ T cells from PBMCs. These TCRs come from a man aged 18-30 years in good health. Some clones in this sample may be carry-over from other donors' samples.

The chain uses TRBV6-6 and TRBJ2-2, with unresolved D. Germline-derived CDR1 and CDR2 are MNHNY and SVGAGI (reference sequence). The V end lost 6 bases, the J end lost 5 bases, and 10 bases lay between the germline ends. This CDR3 comprises 13 residues. The CDR3 loop is CASSLMRTGELFF. In DNA, the CDR3 is TGTGCCAGCAGCCTAATGCGGACCGGGGAGCTGTTTTTT.

The rearrangement links TRBV15 to TRBJ1-4; the D gene is possibly TRBD1 (6 bases). The CDR3 extends over 14 amino acids. Per the germline V gene, CDR1 is LNHNV and CDR2 is YYDKDF (reference sequence). The V and J ends lost 9 bases and 8 bases respectively, with 19 bases between them. The CDR3 DNA reads TGTGCCACTAGGGAGGGCAGGGGCTCGGAAAAACTGTTTTTT. This codes for CATREGRGSEKLFF.

The J gene is TRBJ2-1, the V gene TRBV7-9, with D perhaps TRBD1 (6 bases). The CDR3 extends over 18 amino acids. Looked up from germline, CDR1 is SEHNR and CDR2 is FQNEAQ (reference sequence). V lost 0 bases and J 0 bases, leaving 15 bases between the germline ends. The CDR3 region has the DNA TGTGCCAGCAGCTTAGCGAGGGGCAGGGGAAACTCCTACAATGAGCAGTTCTTC. Residues: CASSLARGRGNSYNEQFF. The variable domain in full, with the rest retrieved from reference TRBV7-9 and TRBJ2-1, is DTGVSQNPRHKITKRGQNVTFRCDPISEHNRLYWYRQTLGQGPEFLTYFQNEAQLEKSRLLSDRFSAERPKGSFSTLEIQRTEQGDSAMYLCASSLARGRGNSYNEQFFGPGTRLTVL.

The V call is TRBV7-2, the J call TRBJ2-7; D not resolved. The CDR3 runs 13 residues. CDR1 SGHTA and CDR2 FQGNSA come from the germline V gene. V was trimmed by 1 base and J by 7 bases, leaving 11 bases between them. In DNA, the CDR3 is TGTGCCAGCAGCTTAGTACTCTCTAGGGAGCAGTACTTC. Protein sequence: CASSLVLSREQYF.

The rearrangement links TRBV6-5 to TRBJ2-1; D is perhaps TRBD2 (6 bases). V was shortened by 2 bases and J by 10 bases, with 18 bases between the two germline ends. The CDR3 consists of 15 residues. Germline CDR1 MNHEY, CDR2 SVGAGI. The CDR3 is CASSYAEGAMLEQFF. The CDR3 region has the DNA TGTGCCAGCAGTTACGCGGAGGGCGCAATGTTGGAGCAGTTCTTC.

As to this clone: Other DNA sequences within the sample encode an identical CDR3. This sequence joins TRBV11-2 and TRBJ2-7; D call uncertain. CDR1 is SGHAT, CDR2 FQNNGV, per germline. The CDR3 length is 12 residues. V shed 1 base and J shed 4 bases, with 5 bases lying between them. In DNA, the CDR3 is TGTGCCAGCAGCTTAGCAACATACGAGCAGTACTTC. Protein sequence: CASSLATYEQYF.

The table lists this clone with a count of one. This rearrangement joins TRBV5-4 to TRBJ1-2, with D hard to call. This CDR3 comprises 13 residues. Germline V gene sequence: CDR1 SGHNT, CDR2 YYREEE (reference sequence). Trimming took 4 bases from V and 4 from J, leaving 11 bases between them. CDR3: CASSPGRVYGYTF. CDR3 sequence (DNA): TGTGCCAGCAGCCCGGGAAGGGTCTATGGCTACACCTTC.

The gene calls are TRBV11-2 and TRBJ2-3, with 7 positions matching TRBD1. Germline V gene data show CDR1 as SGHAT and CDR2 as FQNNGV. CDR3 size: 17 residues. Unmatched junction bases numbered 12, after V lost 6 bases and J lost 0 bases. CDR3: CASRDTGVAFSTDTQYF. For the CDR3, the DNA is TGTGCCAGCAGGGATACAGGGGTGGCTTTTAGCACAGATACGCAGTATTTT.

This clone was recorded only once. This chain links TRBV27 with TRBJ2-7, with TRBD2 matching 12 bases. V dropped 6 bases and J dropped 4; count of bases not matched to a gene: 16. Per germline, CDR1 MNHEY and CDR2 SMNVEV (reference sequence). The CDR3 length is 18 residues. CDR3 sequence (DNA): TGTGCCAGCAGACCAATACAGAGGACTAGCGGGAATGTGTACGAGCAGTACTTC. This codes for CASRPIQRTSGNVYEQYF.

The rearrangement links TRBV21-1 to TRBJ2-4; the D segment call TRBD1 is taken from the table without a DNA check. TRBV21-1 is deemed a pseudogene. The CDR3 is 15 residues long. CDR3: CASSKGQGGQNIQYF. The CDR3, as DNA: TGTGCCAGCAGCAAAGGACAGGGTGGGCAAAACATTCAGTACTTC.

The chain has TRBV28 and TRBJ2-7; D remains unclear. CDR1 is MDHEN and CDR2 is SYDVKM in the germline V gene. Trimming removed 6 bases at V and 1 base at J, with 16 bases between. The length of the CDR3 is 15 residues. DNA for the CDR3: TGTGCCAGCAGGCCCCTAGAGGAACCATCCTACGAGCAGTACTTC. Protein product: CASRPLEEPSYEQYF.

CDR3 region: CASSPRGHEQYF. CDR3 bases: TGTGCCAGCAGCCCCAGGGGCCACGAGCAGTACTTC. V and J are TRBV6-1 and TRBJ2-7; TRBD1 might be the D (6 bases). V was pared by 6 bases and J by 5 bases, with 11 bases between. CDR1 MNHNS and CDR2 SASEGT come from the germline V gene. The CDR3 spans 12 residues.

This chain connects TRBV5-6 to TRBJ2-7; 7 nucleotides agree with TRBD1. CDR3 length: 14 residues. V lost 3 bases to trimming and J lost 4 bases; unmatched junction nucleotides: 7. Germline V lookup: CDR1 SGHDT, CDR2 YYEEEE. The CDR3 coding sequence is TGTGCCAGCAGCTGGTCCGGGACAGCATACGAGCAGTACTTC. Translated: CASSWSGTAYEQYF.

V usage is TRBV15 and J usage is TRBJ1-3; D is uncertain. This CDR3 is built from 17 residues. Trimming removed 5 bases from V and 4 bases from J, with 21 bases in between. CDR1 is LNHNV and CDR2 is YYDKDF in the germline V gene (reference sequence). Written as DNA, the CDR3 is TGTGCCACCAGCGAGGAGCTTACGCAAACGGGGGGAAACACCATATATTTT. This gives the protein CATSEELTQTGGNTIYF.

The V gene is TRBV27, the J gene TRBJ2-1; 13 bases are a match to TRBD2. Trimming cost V 6 bases and J 5 bases; bases outside gene matches: 4. Germline V lookup: CDR1 MNHEY, CDR2 SMNVEV (reference sequence). The CDR3 is made up of 15 amino acids. CDR3 loop: CASSGLAGAHNEQFF. CDR3 bases: TGTGCCAGCAGCGGACTAGCGGGGGCCCACAATGAGCAGTTCTTC.

The genes are TRBV7-5 and TRBJ1-1. TRBV7-5 is flagged as a pseudogene. The CDR3 has 16 amino acids. For the CDR3, the DNA is TGTGTCAGAAGCTTAGTGGAGGGGGTGAAGGGCACTGAAGCTTTCTTT. As protein: CVRSLVEGVKGTEAFF.

The chain uses TRBV4-1 and TRBJ2-3; D gene ambiguous. V shed 3 bases and J shed 0 bases, with 10 bases lying between them. The CDR3 runs 15 residues. Germline V lookup: CDR1 MGHRA, CDR2 YSYEKL. Here the CDR3 reads CASSQYSASTDTQYF. Written as DNA, the CDR3 is TGCGCCAGCAGCCAGTACAGTGCTAGCACAGATACGCAGTATTTT.

CDR3 sequence reads: CASSSTGGGGYTF. The CDR3 nucleotides read TGCGCCAGCAGCTCGACAGGGGGAGGAGGCTACACCTTC. The chain recombines TRBV5-1 with TRBJ1-2; 9 bases are a match to TRBD1. This CDR3 region has 13 residues. The V segment lost 3 bases and the J segment 8 bases; nucleotides outside the gene matches: 5. Germline V gene sequence: CDR1 SGHRS, CDR2 YFSETQ.

The CDR3 protein is CASRPGSGSGANVLTF. The CDR3 region has the DNA TGTGCCAGCAGACCCGGTAGCGGGAGTGGGGCCAACGTCCTGACTTTC. The chain carries TRBV6-6 and TRBJ2-6, with 9 bases aligning to TRBD2. The V segment lost 6 bases and the J segment 3 bases; nucleotides outside the gene matches: 6. The germline CDR1 and CDR2 sequences are MNHNY and SVGAGI (reference sequence). This CDR3 contains 16 residues.